This record looks at one T cell receptor (beta chain) sequence and its context. Its matching antigen is unknown. TCRdb fed the RT-PCR reads into MiXCR, producing one record per CDR3 protein. This sample carries 550,000 to 600,000 distinct CDR3 sequences, 10% to 15% of them seen once, and the ten largest clones take 10%. The data stem from a study of response to subunit inactivated influenza vaccine. Study outcomes and limitations: Few new T cells, the authors suggested, are recruited by each seasonal influenza vaccination.

The CDR3 contains 16 residues. The V and J ends lost 0 bases and 4 bases respectively, with 16 bases between them. CDR1 is LGHDT, CDR2 YNNKEL, per germline (reference sequence). Sequencing used PBMCs from blood, obtained on the day of vaccination. This clonotype was obtained from a man aged 50 to 60 who received an inactivated influenza vaccine. The chain is built from TRBV3-1 and TRBJ2-7; D gene unclear. CDR3 bases: TGTGCCAGCAGCCAAGATAACCGTCGAAGGCCATACGAGCAGTACTTC. Its translation: CASSQDNRRRPYEQYF.